The rows below give T cell receptor beta chains drawn from one sample of a study of CD8+CD57+ T cells in acquired aplastic anemia. TCRdb called the reads again in MiXCR, with one record for every CDR3 protein. Of roughly 170,000 distinct CDR3 sequences detected, just under 65% appear once; the ten largest clones hold about 50%. Sequenced: sorted CD4+, CD8+, or CD8+CD57+ T cells (not recorded which) from PBMCs. The receptors come from a human donor in good health. The CDR3 runs from the conserved cysteine through the conserved F or W. Fields, in order: D gene, V gene, J gene, clone size, CDR3 protein, CDR3 DNA. The D gene is left open where the match is weak. Clone size is given for some rows only: seen once, a few or many times, or a class if the clone is expanded.

D: TRBD1
V: TRBV10-3
J: TRBJ2-5
size: -
CDR3: CAISADTGVWETQYF
DNA: TGTGCCATCAGTGCCGATACAGGGGTCTGGGAGACCCAGTACTTC

D: -
V: TRBV7-2
J: TRBJ2-1
size: -
CDR3: CASSPTGGRNNEQFF
DNA: TGTGCCAGCAGCCCCACCGGAGGGCGAAACAATGAGCAGTTCTTC

D: -
V: TRBV5-6
J: TRBJ2-3
size: -
CDR3: CASRRDTTDTQYF
DNA: TGTGCCAGCAGGCGGGACACCACAGATACGCAGTATTTT

D: TRBD2
V: TRBV6-6
J: TRBJ2-7
size: -
CDR3: CASTVAGGGPVYEQYF
DNA: TGTGCCAGCACGGTAGCGGGAGGGGGTCCGGTATACGAGCAGTACTTC

D: -
V: TRBV7-9
J: TRBJ2-3
size: -
CDR3: CASSATSDTQYF
DNA: TGTGCCAGCAGCGCAACTTCGGATACGCAGTATTTT

D: -
V: TRBV12-3/TRBV12-4
J: TRBJ2-1
size: -
CDR3: CASSLFPWGSDEQFF
DNA: TGTGCCAGCAGTTTATTCCCCTGGGGCTCCGATGAGCAGTTCTTC

D: TRBD1
V: TRBV9
J: TRBJ2-1
size: few
CDR3: CASSTRWTGTAEQFF
DNA: TGTGCCAGCAGCACCCGCTGGACAGGGACGGCTGAGCAGTTCTTC

D: -
V: TRBV7-9
J: TRBJ1-1
size: -
CDR3: CASSSLTEAFF
DNA: TGTGCCAGCAGCTCTCTAACTGAAGCTTTCTTT

D: -
V: TRBV7-9
J: TRBJ2-1
size: few
CDR3: CASSLARNRGSSYNEQFF
DNA: TGTGCCAGCAGCTTAGCTAGGAATCGGGGGAGCTCCTACAATGAGCAGTTCTTC

D: TRBD1
V: TRBV12-3/TRBV12-4
J: TRBJ2-5
size: -
CDR3: CASSSPGQGGETQYF
DNA: TGTGCCAGCAGTTCACCGGGACAGGGGGGAGAGACCCAGTACTTC

D: -
V: TRBV7-2
J: TRBJ2-7
size: -
CDR3: CASSLQGEQYF
DNA: TGTGCCAGCAGCTTACAGGGGGAGCAGTACTTC

D: TRBD2
V: TRBV7-9
J: TRBJ2-3
size: -
CDR3: CASSSSGGSTDTQYF
DNA: TGTGCCAGCAGCTCTAGCGGGGGGAGCACAGATACGCAGTATTTT

D: -
V: TRBV2
J: TRBJ1-1
size: -
CDR3: CASSLSPGWAFF
DNA: TGTGCCAGCAGTCTTTCTCCCGGGTGGGCTTTCTTT

D: -
V: TRBV19
J: TRBJ1-5
size: many
CDR3: CASTDGLGPGPQPQHF
DNA: TGTGCCAGTACTGATGGGTTGGGTCCCGGCCCTCAGCCCCAGCATTTT

D: -
V: TRBV10-3
J: TRBJ1-2
size: -
CDR3: CAITRVGFEYGYTF
DNA: TGTGCCATCACCAGAGTGGGGTTCGAGTATGGCTACACCTTC

D: -
V: TRBV6-1
J: TRBJ2-1
size: few
CDR3: CASLRRGLGQFF
DNA: TGTGCCAGCCTGCGGCGCGGTTTGGGGCAGTTCTTC